A selection of T cell receptor beta chains follows, all from one sample in a study of shared clonotypes between healthy human individuals. Assay: immunoSEQ multiplex PCR; the TCRdb copy retains only in-frame clones and omits some. The sample contains about 490,000 clones, about three quarters of which appear only once. The sequenced sample was PBMCs. All receptors derive from a woman between 35 and 50 years old in good health. Some clones in this sample may be carry-over from other donors' samples. The CDR3 runs from the conserved cysteine through the conserved F or W. A D gene is named only where the DNA matches it firmly. Size is omitted from some rows. Given values are once, few, many or a class for expanded clones.

TRBJ1-4 | TRBV19 | - | - | TGTGCCAGTAGTATTGGACGGAGTACTAATGAAAAACTGTTTTTT | CASSIGRSTNEKLFF
TRBJ2-7 | TRBV2 | many | - | TGTGCCAGCAGTGATAGGCAACCTTACGAGCAGTACTTC | CASSDRQPYEQYF
TRBJ1-3 | TRBV29-1 | - | TRBD1 | TGCAGCGTTGACGGGACAGGGGGCGGCGGGAACACCATATATTTT | CSVDGTGGGGNTIYF
TRBJ1-5 | TRBV12-2 | - | - | TGTGCAAGTCGCCGTACGGGACAGTGGGATCAGCCCCAGCATTTT | CASRRTGQWDQPQHF
TRBJ2-7 | TRBV10-2 | - | - | TGCGCCAGCAGTGAGTCGAGTCCTCGAGGTTCCTACGAGCAGTACTTC | CASSESSPRGSYEQYF
TRBJ1-2 | TRBV18 | - | - | TGTGCCAGCTCACCATCTACAGGGTTGGACTATGGCTACACCTTC | CASSPSTGLDYGYTF
TRBJ1-4 | TRBV2 | - | TRBD1 | TGTGCCAGCAGTGTGGGACAGGGATTTCCAACTAATGAAAAACTGTTTTTT | CASSVGQGFPTNEKLFF
TRBJ2-3 | TRBV5-1 | - | - | TGCGCCAGCAGCTCGGGCACTAGCCACCGCACAGATACGCAGTATTTT | CASSSGTSHRTDTQYF
TRBJ1-5 | TRBV4-2 | - | TRBD1 | TGTGCCAGCAGCCAGGACGGCGGGACAGGGAATCAGCCCCAGCATTTT | CASSQDGGTGNQPQHF
TRBJ1-4 | TRBV10-1 | - | - | TGCGCCAGCAGTGAGTCGTCCGGACAGAATGAAAAACTGTTTTTT | CASSESSGQNEKLFF
TRBJ1-1 | TRBV30 | - | - | TGTGCCTTGGGACTTACAGGGTGGTACACTGAAGCTTTCTTT | CALGLTGWYTEAFF
TRBJ1-1 | TRBV2 | - | - | TGTGCCAGCAGCGACCCGGGGGCCATGAACACTGAAGCTTTCTTT | CASSDPGAMNTEAFF
TRBJ2-1 | TRBV4-3 | - | - | TGCGCCAGCAGCCAAGATTGGGGGGCTAAGCAGTTCTTC | CASSQDWGAKQFF
TRBJ2-3 | TRBV29-1 | - | - | TGCAGCGTTGAAGATCGCAGGGTACACACAGATACGCAGTATTTT | CSVEDRRVHTDTQYF
TRBJ2-7 | TRBV7-9 | - | - | TGTGCCAGCAGCTTACCGGGACTGATCTACGAGCAGTACTTC | CASSLPGLIYEQYF
TRBJ2-1 | TRBV5-1 | once | - | TGCGCCAGCAGCTTGGGTCTGTCCTACAATGAGCAGTTCTTC | CASSLGLSYNEQFF
TRBJ1-5 | TRBV28 | - | - | TGTGCCAGCAGTTTATGGTCACGCGAGCAGCCCCAGCATTTT | CASSLWSREQPQHF
TRBJ1-5 | TRBV7-2 | - | - | TGTGCCAGCAGCTTAGGCCTCGATCAGCCCCAGCATTTT | CASSLGLDQPQHF
TRBJ2-5 | TRBV5-4 | once | TRBD2 | TGTGCCAGCAGATCGGGGACTAGCGGGAGGGAGACCCAGTACTTC | CASRSGTSGRETQYF
TRBJ2-5 | TRBV7-9 | - | - | TGTGCCAGCAGCTTAGGGGGTCAACAAGAGACCCAGTACTTC | CASSLGGQQETQYF
TRBJ1-2 | TRBV19 | - | - | TGTGCCAGTAGTACCTGGGATGGCTATGGCTACACCTTC | CASSTWDGYGYTF
TRBJ2-5 | TRBV18 | - | - | TGTGCCAGCTCACCCCCGGGGGTTGCGGAGACCCAGTACTTC | CASSPPGVAETQYF
TRBJ1-2 | TRBV27 | - | - | TGTGCCAGCAGTCCCAACATAGAGGGACACCGTGGCTACACCTTC | CASSPNIEGHRGYTF
TRBJ1-2 | TRBV2 | - | - | TGTGCCAGCACCGAAAGGGTTGAAGGCTACACCTTC | CASTERVEGYTF
TRBJ2-2 | TRBV7-9 | few | - | TGTGCCAGCAGCTTAACGCGCGGGGAGCTGTTTTTT | CASSLTRGELFF
TRBJ2-2 | TRBV11-2 | once | - | TGTGCCAGCAGCTTCGGGACCCAAACCGGGGAGCTGTTTTTT | CASSFGTQTGELFF
TRBJ2-2 | TRBV19 | - | - | TGTGCCAGTAGTCGACTAGTTGACACCGGGGAGCTGTTTTTT | CASSRLVDTGELFF
TRBJ2-6 | TRBV7-2 | - | - | TGTGCCAGCAGCCTGGACAGCTCTGGGGCCAACGTCCTGACTTTC | CASSLDSSGANVLTF
TRBJ1-6 | TRBV11-2 | once | - | TGTGCCAGCAGCCGCAGGGGCGTAGATTCACCCCTCCACTTT | CASSRRGVDSPLHF
TRBJ1-2 | TRBV25-1 | - | - | TGTGCCAGCAGTGCAAACGCCTATGGCTACACCTTC | CASSANAYGYTF
TRBJ1-1 | TRBV27 | - | - | TGTGCCAGCAGTCATTCACCCGGGGGGGCCACTGAAGCTTTCTTT | CASSHSPGGATEAFF
TRBJ1-2 | TRBV28 | - | - | TGTGCCAGCAGCGGGGGGGGCTACTATGGCTACACCTTC | CASSGGGYYGYTF
TRBJ1-5 | TRBV7-2 | - | - | TGTGCCAGCAGCTTAGTTGGGGATATAAGCAATCAGCCCCAGCATTTT | CASSLVGDISNQPQHF
TRBJ1-2 | TRBV6-1 | - | - | TGTGCCAGCAGCGGCCCCGGGACGGTTGATGGCTACACCTTC | CASSGPGTVDGYTF
TRBJ1-6 | TRBV5-6 | - | - | TGTGCCAGCAGCCCGGCAGGACAGAACGATTATAATTCACCCCTCCACTTT | CASSPAGQNDYNSPLHF
TRBJ2-3 | TRBV7-6 | - | TRBD2 | TGTGCCAGCAGCCCCACTGGCGGGAGGGCAGATACGCAGTATTTT | CASSPTGGRADTQYF
TRBJ2-3 | TRBV28 | - | TRBD2 | TGTGCCAGCAGTTTTTCCGGGACTACAACAGATACGCAGTATTTT | CASSFSGTTTDTQYF
TRBJ2-7 | TRBV7-9 | - | TRBD2 | TGTGCCAGCAGCTTAGATGGCCTAGCGGGAGGGCTAAACTTC | CASSLDGLAGGLNF
TRBJ1-4 | TRBV30 | - | - | TGTGCCTGGAGTGTACTAAGGGCCTTAAATGAAAAACTGTTTTTT | CAWSVLRALNEKLFF
TRBJ1-3 | TRBV7-8 | - | - | TGTGCCAGCACGGACGGAGCCCGCTCTGGAAACACCATATATTTT | CASTDGARSGNTIYF
TRBJ1-4 | TRBV4-1 | - | - | TGCGCCAGCACCCCTAGGCAGGGCCTAGATGAAAAACTGTTTTTT | CASTPRQGLDEKLFF
TRBJ2-1 | TRBV5-1 | - | - | TGCGCCAGCAGTTCGGGCTCCCTAAGTGGGAATGAGCAGTTCTTC | CASSSGSLSGNEQFF